A single TCR beta chain is shown here with its context. Sequencing used immunoSEQ multiplex PCR; TCRdb keeps in-frame clones, though not all of them. The table has fewer than 75,000 clones, around 80% seen once. The CDR3 length is 13 residues. Trimming removed 1 base at V and 4 bases at J, with 7 bases between. CDR1 and CDR2 (germline): LGHNT, FRNRAP. These data originate in a study of early stage breast cancer tumors. The TCR comes from a person aged 25 to 39 with breast cancer. This chain connects TRBV12-5 to TRBJ1-2; D not certain. Sequenced material: blood. The CDR3 loop is CASGLGQVYGYTF. DNA of the CDR3: TGTGCTAGTGGTTTGGGTCAGGTCTATGGCTACACCTTC.